These 28 T cell receptor beta chains were all obtained from the same sample, sequenced in a study of CD8 T cells in Susac syndrome. Roughly 0.45 to 1 ug RNA was reverse transcribed with random hexamers. TCRdb re-called the immunoSEQ multiplex PCR reads through MiXCR, storing one row per CDR3 protein. This table has 180,000 or so distinct CDR3 sequences, approximately 95% appearing once. The specimen sequenced was CD4+ T cells from PBMCs. The receptors stem from a human donor in good health.

The V gene is TRBV7-9, the J gene TRBJ1-1, with TRBD1 as a possible D gene (5 bases). Trimming left V 0 bases short and J 5 bases short, with 13 bases between. The CDR3 extends over 15 amino acids. Germline loops: CDR1 SEHNR, CDR2 FQNEAQ (reference sequence). For the CDR3, the DNA is TGTGCCAGCAGCTTAGCTGGGGGGATTGGGACTGAAGCTTTCTTT. Its protein is CASSLAGGIGTEAFF.

V usage is TRBV9 and J usage is TRBJ2-2, with D unclear. This CDR3 spans 14 amino acids. Germline V gene sequence: CDR1 SGDLS, CDR2 YYNGEE. Trimming removed 6 bases at V and 3 bases at J, with 12 bases between. The chain's CDR3 is CASNRPPYTGELFF. The CDR3 DNA reads as TGTGCCAGCAATCGACCCCCATACACCGGGGAGCTGTTTTTT.

This sequence joins TRBV3-1 and TRBJ2-1; 11 bases agree with TRBD2. V lost 1 base, J lost 7 bases, and 3 bases stayed unmatched. Looked up from germline, CDR1 is LGHDT and CDR2 is YNNKEL (reference sequence). The CDR3 has 15 residues. CDR3 nucleotides: TGTGCCAGCAGCCAAGGACTAGCGGGGAAAAATGAGCAGTTCTTC. It specifies CASSQGLAGKNEQFF.

The gene calls are TRBV29-1 and TRBJ2-1; the D gene could be TRBD1 or TRBD2 (6 bases each). The V and J ends lost 4 bases and 7 bases respectively, with 11 bases between them. The CDR3 is 12 amino acids. The germline CDR1 and CDR2 sequences are SQVTM and ANQGSEA. This chain's CDR3 is CSVVGGGNEQFF. The CDR3 nucleotides read TGCAGCGTTGTAGGGGGAGGAAATGAGCAGTTCTTC.

V usage is TRBV27 and J usage is TRBJ1-1; D perhaps matches TRBD1 (5 bases). CDR1 MNHEY and CDR2 SMNVEV come from the germline V gene (reference sequence). V dropped 3 bases and J dropped 4 bases, with 18 bases sitting between them. The CDR3 is 16 residues long. The CDR3 DNA is TGTGCCAGCAGTTTTGGCGACCTGGGGGTGGCCACTGAAGCTTTCTTT. It codes for CASSFGDLGVATEAFF.

V usage is TRBV20-1 and J usage is TRBJ2-5, with TRBD2 matching 8 bases. J was trimmed by 4 bases and V by 3 bases; bases with no gene match: 7. Germline V gene data show CDR1 as DFQATT and CDR2 as SNEGSKA (reference sequence). The CDR3 covers 14 residues. In DNA form, the CDR3 reads TGCAGTGCTAGTGTCCTAGCGGGTAGAGAGACCCAGTACTTC. It specifies CSASVLAGRETQYF.

The CDR3 DNA reads as TGCGCCAGCAGTCATAACGGGACAGGGGGCCAGGACTCCTACGAGCAGTACGTC. Translated, it gives CASSHNGTGGQDSYEQYV. V and J are TRBV23-1 and TRBJ2-7; 12 bases agree with TRBD1. TRBV23-1 is an ORF for which the function is uncertain. The V segment lost 3 bases and the J segment 0 bases; nucleotides outside the gene matches: 9. CDR3 size: 18 residues.

This clonotype was detected once. V and J are TRBV7-2 and TRBJ1-6; D not certain. CDR1 is SGHTA and CDR2 is FQGNSA in the germline V gene. The CDR3 runs to 15 residues. Between the trimmed V and J ends, which lost 1 base and 7 bases, there was a span of 11 bases. The CDR3 reads CASSLGHPGNSPLHF. The CDR3 DNA is TGTGCCAGCAGCTTAGGACACCCCGGGAATTCACCCCTCCACTTT.

This clonotype has a single count. The chain recombines TRBV6-1 with TRBJ2-1, with TRBD1 as a possible D gene (5 bases). Looked up from germline, CDR1 is MNHNS and CDR2 is SASEGT. The CDR3 is made up of 12 amino acids. V lost 7 bases and J lost 8, with 12 bases in between. CDR3 loop: CASTPTVYEQFF. The CDR3 DNA sequence: TGTGCCAGCACCCCGACAGTGTATGAGCAGTTCTTC.

The CDR3 loop is CASGSGDADEQYF. CDR3 DNA sequence: TGTGCTAGTGGTTCGGGAGACGCGGACGAGCAGTACTTC. This chain joins TRBV12-5 and TRBJ2-7, with D perhaps TRBD2 (6 bases). The germline V gene has CDR1 LGHNT and CDR2 FRNRAP. The V end was cut by 4 bases, the J end by 5 bases, with 12 bases between. This CDR3 has 13 amino acids.

This clonotype was found once. The chain recombines TRBV3-1 with TRBJ2-3; 8 bases agree with TRBD1. After removal of 3 bases from V and 5 bases from J, the junction contained 4 bases not matched to a gene. Germline loops: CDR1 LGHDT, CDR2 YNNKEL (reference sequence). The CDR3 extends over 14 amino acids. This chain's CDR3 is CASSQGTGGDTQYF. DNA of the CDR3: TGTGCCAGCAGCCAGGGGACAGGAGGAGATACGCAGTATTTT.

In DNA, the CDR3 is TGCAGCGGTCGGAGCAACGCTAACTATGGCTACACCTTC. It is translated as CSGRSNANYGYTF. The rearrangement joins TRBV29-1 to TRBJ1-2; D gene unclear. CDR3 size: 13 residues. V lost 7 bases to trimming and J lost 0 bases, with 12 bases between them. Germline V gene data show CDR1 as SQVTM and CDR2 as ANQGSEA.

V is TRBV29-1 and J is TRBJ1-1; no reliable D call. Trimming stripped 3 bases from V and 5 bases from J, with 4 bases between. CDR3 size: 10 residues. Germline lookup yields CDR1 SQVTM and CDR2 ANQGSEA. The CDR3 nucleotides are TGCAGCGTTGAGGATACTGAAGCTTTCTTT. Its protein is CSVEDTEAFF.

CDR3 coding DNA: TGTGCCAGCAGTCGATCAACCAGGGCCGATACGCAGTATTTT. Translated: CASSRSTRADTQYF. The chain employs TRBV6-5 and TRBJ2-3; possible D gene TRBD1, 5 bases. Germline-derived CDR1 and CDR2 are MNHEY and SVGAGI. Between the trimmed V and J ends, which lost 5 bases and 6 bases, there was a span of 15 bases. The CDR3 is made up of 14 amino acids.

This clonotype showed up just a few times. The chain recombines TRBV28 with TRBJ2-5, with D uncertain. V was shortened by 3 bases and J by 1 base, with 9 bases between the two germline ends. Germline V gene sequence: CDR1 MDHEN, CDR2 SYDVKM. The CDR3 contains 14 residues. The CDR3 DNA is TGTGCCAGCAGTTTGGGTGGGATCCAAGAGACCCAGTACTTC. It is translated as CASSLGGIQETQYF.

V usage is TRBV5-8 and J usage is TRBJ2-7; D uncertain. Germline V gene data show CDR1 as SGHTS and CDR2 as YDEGEE. The CDR3 has 13 residues. Trimming removed 1 base at V and 0 bases at J, with 5 bases between. The CDR3 protein is CASSLSFSYEQYV. The CDR3, as DNA: TGTGCCAGCAGCTTGTCCTTCTCCTACGAGCAGTACGTC.

V gene TRBV3-1 combines with J gene TRBJ2-1; the match to TRBD2 covers 8 bases. The CDR3 extends over 17 amino acids. J gave up 4 bases and V 7 bases, and 15 bases lay outside the gene matches. Germline V CDR1 and CDR2: LGHDT, YNNKEL (reference sequence). The CDR3 DNA sequence: TGTGCCAGCACCGACGGGAGGGCCCGATCGCGATACAATGAGCAGTTCTTC. Translation: CASTDGRARSRYNEQFF.

The chain recombines TRBV29-1 with TRBJ2-7; TRBD1 matches 9 bases. CDR3 size: 12 residues. V trimming: 4 bases; J trimming: 2 bases; junction bases outside the gene matches: 0. CDR1 and CDR2 (germline): SQVTM, ANQGSEA. The CDR3 coding sequence is TGCAGCGTTGGACAGGGGGCCTACGAGCAGTACTTC. Protein sequence: CSVGQGAYEQYF.

The chain uses TRBV7-9 and TRBJ2-3; D might be TRBD1 (5 bases). Germline V gene lookup returns CDR1 SEHNR and CDR2 FQNEAQ (reference sequence). This CDR3 contains 18 residues. The V end was cut by 5 bases, the J end by 2 bases, with 23 bases between. CDR3 nucleotides: TGTGCCAGCAGCCCTATTTATTCCCTTGGGGCTTACACAGATACGCAGTATTTT. This sequence encodes CASSPIYSLGAYTDTQYF.

V is TRBV30 and J is TRBJ1-5; D is unclear. V was shortened by 3 bases and J by 3 bases, with 9 bases between the two germline ends. In germline, CDR1 is GTSNPN, CDR2 SVGIG (reference sequence). The CDR3 has 13 amino acids. In nucleotides, the CDR3 is TGTGCCTGGAGCGGTGGACCCAATCAGCCCCAGCATTTT. Encoded protein: CAWSGGPNQPQHF.

This clonotype was found once. The chain couples TRBV20-1 to TRBJ1-5; 11 positions match TRBD1. The CDR3 runs to 14 residues. Germline V gene sequence: CDR1 DFQATT, CDR2 SNEGSKA (reference sequence). Trimming at V came to 3 bases and at J to 4 bases, leaving 2 bases not matched to a gene. In DNA form, the CDR3 reads TGCAGTGCTAGCCGGGACAGGGGGAATCAGCCCCAGCATTTT. Translating it yields CSASRDRGNQPQHF.

The rearrangement uses TRBV2 and TRBJ2-7; D is uncertain. Trimming left V 2 bases short and J 1 base short, with 3 bases between. Germline V gives CDR1 SNHLY, CDR2 FYNNEI. The CDR3 consists of 12 residues. DNA for the CDR3: TGTGCCAGCAGTGAACGTTCCTACGAGCAGTACGTC. As protein: CASSERSYEQYV.

J is TRBJ2-7 and V is TRBV18; weak D call: TRBD2 (6 bases). V lost 2 bases to trimming and J lost 1 base, with 9 bases between them. CDR1 KGHSH and CDR2 LQKENI come from the germline V gene. This CDR3 region has 14 residues. CDR3 DNA sequence: TGTGCCAGCTCACCAAGGGAGGTATCCTACGAGCAGTACGTC. Translating it yields CASSPREVSYEQYV.

The chain combines TRBV3-1 with TRBJ2-5; 7 nucleotides match TRBD1. Germline CDR1 and CDR2: LGHDT and YNNKEL (reference sequence). V lost 3 bases to trimming and J lost 5 bases; unmatched junction nucleotides: 15. The CDR3 loop spans 17 amino acids. Written as DNA, the CDR3 is TGTGCCAGCAGCCAGAATTTGGGGGCCGGACAGGTTGAGACCCAGTACTTC. It codes for CASSQNLGAGQVETQYF.

This sequence joins TRBV29-1 and TRBJ1-5; 7 bases align to TRBD1. In germline, CDR1 is SQVTM, CDR2 ANQGSEA. The CDR3 is 12 residues long. The trim removed 8 bases at V and 6 bases at J, leaving 7 bases unmatched. For the CDR3, the DNA is TGCAGCATTCGACAGGGAGGTCAGCCCCAGCATTTT. It encodes CSIRQGGQPQHF.

The rearrangement links TRBV20-1 to TRBJ2-7; 10 nucleotides agree with TRBD2. The germline V gene has CDR1 DFQATT and CDR2 SNEGSKA (reference sequence). CDR3 length equals 14 residues. The ends lost 6 bases at V and 6 bases at J; junction bases unmatched: 11. The DNA for the CDR3 is TGCAGTGCGGGCTCTTTAGCGGGGGGAGGCGAGCAGTACTTC. Translated, it gives CSAGSLAGGGEQYF.

The chain carries TRBV7-9 and TRBJ2-1; 11 bases are a match to TRBD2. The germline CDR1 and CDR2 sequences are SEHNR and FQNEAQ (reference sequence). The CDR3 is made up of 15 amino acids. Trimming cost V 6 bases and J 3 bases; bases outside gene matches: 4. CDR3 region: CASRLLAGDYNEQFF. CDR3 DNA sequence: TGTGCCAGCAGATTACTAGCGGGAGACTACAATGAGCAGTTCTTC. Filled out from reference TRBV7-9 and TRBJ2-1, the complete variable domain reads DTGVSQNPRHKITKRGQNVTFRCDPISEHNRLYWYRQTLGQGPEFLTYFQNEAQLEKSRLLSDRFSAERPKGSFSTLEIQRTEQGDSAMYLCASRLLAGDYNEQFFGPGTRLTVL.

The chain is built from TRBV9 and TRBJ1-1; 8 bases fit TRBD1. The CDR3 is made up of 15 amino acids. Germline CDR1 SGDLS, CDR2 YYNGEE. The J segment lost 1 base and the V segment lost 4 bases, leaving 6 bases of the junction unmatched. Here the CDR3 reads CASSSGGTGNTEAFF. In DNA, the CDR3 is TGTGCCAGCAGCTCCGGGGGGACAGGGAACACTGAAGCTTTCTTT. Filled out from reference TRBV9 and TRBJ1-1, the complete variable domain reads DSGVTQTPKHLITATGQRVTLRCSPRSGDLSVYWYQQSLDQGLQFLIQYYNGEERAKGNILERFSAQQFPDLHSELNLSSLELGDSALYFCASSSGGTGNTEAFFGQGTRLTVV.